Shown below are 24 T cell receptor beta chains from a single sample sequenced in a study of graft-versus-host responses after intestinal transplantation. Repertoires were generated with immunoSEQ multiplex PCR, while TCRdb's copy carries only in-frame clones and drops some. The sample includes about 94,000 clones, 91% of them seen just once. Their antigens are not known. Source: unstimulated CD8+ T cells sorted from spleen or lymph node cells, taken before intestinal transplant. The receptors derive from a human donor who received an intestinal transplant.

The chain recombines TRBV10-1 with TRBJ2-7, with 9 bases matching TRBD1. The V gene end was trimmed by 1 base and the J gene end by 5 bases; junction bases not matched to a gene: 3. The germline V gene encodes CDR1 WNHNN and CDR2 SYGVQD (reference sequence). The CDR3 has 14 residues. This chain's CDR3 is CASSEWTGAHEQYF. The CDR3 DNA reads as TGCGCCAGCAGTGAGTGGACAGGGGCCCACGAGCAGTACTTC.

This chain links TRBV7-2 with TRBJ2-1, with 10 positions matching TRBD2. Unmatched junction bases numbered 7, after V lost 3 bases and J lost 2 bases. Germline CDR1 reads SGHTA; CDR2 reads FQGNSA. This CDR3 is built from 17 residues. The CDR3 DNA follows: TGTGCCAGCAGCTTGAGCAGCGGGGGGGCCCCCTACAATGAGCAGTTCTTC. Residues: CASSLSSGGAPYNEQFF.

The rearrangement links TRBV5-1 to TRBJ2-5; 7 nucleotides agree with TRBD2. With the DNA end fitting TRBJ2-7 better, the J assignment may be wrong. Germline V gene sequence: CDR1 SGHRS, CDR2 YFSETQ. This CDR3 is built from 16 residues. The CDR3 DNA follows: TGCGCCAGCAGCTTGGAAGCGGGACGTAGCTCCTACGAGCAGTACTTC. Residues: CASSLEAGRSSYEQYF.

V usage is TRBV5-1 and J usage is TRBJ2-2; D not certain. This CDR3 contains 15 residues. CDR1 is SGHRS, CDR2 YFSETQ, per germline. The V end was cut by 1 base, the J end by 3 bases, with 10 bases between. CDR3 protein: CASSLFYEDTGELFF. In nucleotides, the CDR3 is TGCGCCAGCAGCTTGTTTTACGAGGACACCGGGGAGCTGTTTTTT.

J is TRBJ1-5 and V is TRBV7-2; weak D call: TRBD1 (5 bases). V lost 4 bases and J lost 5, with 9 bases in between. CDR3 length: 13 residues. The germline V gene has CDR1 SGHTA and CDR2 FQGNSA. As DNA, the CDR3 is TGTGCCAGCAGCTCACAGGTAGATCAGCCCCAGCATTTT. Residues: CASSSQVDQPQHF.

The rearrangement uses TRBV29-1 and TRBJ2-7; no definite D call. The CDR3 loop spans 14 amino acids. Germline lookup yields CDR1 SQVTM and CDR2 ANQGSEA. Trimming took 5 bases from V and 0 from J, leaving 14 bases between them. For the CDR3, the DNA is TGCAGCGTTATGGTGTCCGGTCTCTCCTACGAGCAGTACTTC. Its protein product is CSVMVSGLSYEQYF.

This chain joins TRBV4-1 and TRBJ2-5; a possible D gene is TRBD2 (5 bases). Gene TRBJ2-7 matches the end of the DNA better, so the J call may be wrong. The CDR3 sequence is 13 residues long. Germline-derived CDR1 and CDR2 are MGHRA and YSYEKL. CDR3 loop: CASSHRESYEQYF. CDR3 nucleotides: TGCGCCAGCAGCCACCGGGAATCCTACGAGCAGTACTTC.

CDR3 coding DNA: TGTGCCAGCAGCCCTGAGCGGGGCAGATCTGGGGCCAACGTCCTGACTTTC. It codes for CASSPERGRSGANVLTF. The genes are TRBV7-9 and TRBJ2-6; 7 bases line up with TRBD2. Trimming removed 5 bases from V and 1 base from J; junction bases left unmatched: 8. The CDR3 is 17 amino acids. Germline-derived CDR1 and CDR2 are SEHNR and FQNEAQ (reference sequence).

J is TRBJ2-3 and V is TRBV5-4; D perhaps matches TRBD2 (5 bases). CDR1 and CDR2 from the germline V gene are SGHNT and YYREEE (reference sequence). The V end was cut by 0 bases, the J end by 3 bases, with 11 bases between. The CDR3 runs 15 residues. CDR3 DNA sequence: TGTGCCAGCAGCTTGGGGGTAGCGCAGACAGATACGCAGTATTTT. It encodes CASSLGVAQTDTQYF. Supplemented by reference TRBV5-4 and TRBJ2-3, the full variable domain reads ETGVTQSPTHLIKTRGQQVTLRCSSQSGHNTVSWYQQALGQGPQFIFQYYREEENGRGNFPPRFSGLQFPNYSSELNVNALELDDSALYLCASSLGVAQTDTQYFGPGTRLTVL.

This chain connects TRBV6-5 to TRBJ2-7; possible D gene TRBD1, 6 bases. The CDR3 has 16 residues. Trimming took off 0 bases at V and 6 bases at J, with 18 bases between the two ends. Germline V gives CDR1 MNHEY, CDR2 SVGAGI. The CDR3 loop reads CASSYSPPGQGSEQYF. Written as DNA, the CDR3 is TGTGCCAGCAGTTACTCGCCCCCCGGGCAGGGGTCCGAGCAGTACTTC.

The chain employs TRBV7-9 and TRBJ2-7; D ambiguous. Germline CDR1 reads SEHNR; CDR2 reads FQNEAQ (reference sequence). The CDR3 is 13 residues long. Trimming took off 5 bases at V and 0 bases at J, with 8 bases between the two ends. This CDR3 reads CASSPSHSYEQYF. The CDR3, as DNA: TGTGCCAGCAGCCCCTCACACTCCTACGAGCAGTACTTC.

The chain employs TRBV4-1 and TRBJ1-5, with 7 nucleotides matching TRBD1. There are 15 residues in the CDR3. Unmatched junction bases numbered 4, after V lost 0 bases and J lost 5 bases. Germline V CDR1 and CDR2: MGHRA, YSYEKL. CDR3 DNA sequence: TGCGCCAGCAGCCAAGAGACAGGGTTGGATCAGCCCCAGCATTTT. This encodes CASSQETGLDQPQHF.

The rearrangement links TRBV4-1 to TRBJ1-3; D unclear. Trimming cost V 1 base and J 0 bases, with 7 bases left between them. Germline lookup yields CDR1 MGHRA and CDR2 YSYEKL. The CDR3 contains 15 residues. CDR3 sequence: CASSQARNSGNTIYF. The CDR3 coding sequence is TGCGCCAGCAGCCAAGCCAGGAACTCTGGAAACACCATATATTTT.

This clone was recorded only once. CDR3 sequence (DNA): TGTGCCAGCAGCTTGGGTCAGGGGGCCGAAAACACTGAAGCTTTCTTT. Amino acids: CASSLGQGAENTEAFF. The chain couples TRBV11-3 to TRBJ1-1; TRBD1 matches 8 bases. From germline, CDR1 is SGHNT and CDR2 YENEEA. The length of the CDR3 is 16 residues. V gave up 3 bases and J gave up 2 bases; unmatched junction bases: 8.

This chain links TRBV5-5 with TRBJ1-5; D remains unclear. V lost 0 bases to trimming and J lost 4 bases, with 8 bases between them. The CDR3 extends over 14 amino acids. The V gene's germline CDR1 is SGHKS and CDR2 YYEKEE (reference sequence). CDR3 in amino acids: CASSLETVNQPQHF. CDR3 coding DNA: TGTGCCAGCAGCTTGGAAACAGTTAATCAGCCCCAGCATTTT.

The chain couples TRBV28 to TRBJ2-1; 10 bases fit TRBD1. The CDR3 length is 15 residues. Looked up from germline, CDR1 is MDHEN and CDR2 is SYDVKM. The V gene end was trimmed by 5 bases and the J gene end by 9 bases; junction bases not matched to a gene: 10. CDR3: CASSPGDRGKSEQFF. The CDR3 DNA is TGTGCCAGCAGTCCCGGGGACAGGGGAAAGAGTGAGCAGTTCTTC. Supplemented by reference TRBV28 and TRBJ2-1, the full variable domain reads DVKVTQSSRYLVKRTGEKVFLECVQDMDHENMFWYRQDPGLGLRLIYFSYDVKMKEKGDIPEGYSVSREKKERFSLILESASTNQTSMYLCASSPGDRGKSEQFFGPGTRLTVL.

V is TRBV5-1 and J is TRBJ1-1; D may be TRBD1 (6 bases). V lost 7 bases, J lost 2 bases, and 21 bases lay in between. The CDR3 spans 16 residues. CDR1 SGHRS and CDR2 YFSETQ come from the germline V gene. The CDR3 bases are TGCGCCAGCGCTCCGAACGCGGTACAGGGAAACACTGAAGCTTTCTTT. Amino acid sequence: CASAPNAVQGNTEAFF.

The sample holds one count of this clone. This rearrangement joins TRBV5-6 to TRBJ2-7; 7 bases fit TRBD2. Germline assignment: CDR1 SGHDT and CDR2 YYEEEE. The CDR3 runs to 16 residues. V lost 1 base, J lost 6 bases, and 13 bases stayed unmatched. The chain's CDR3 is CASSLNGGGGILEQYF. In DNA form, the CDR3 reads TGTGCCAGCAGCTTGAACGGTGGGGGGGGTATACTCGAGCAGTACTTC.

The rearrangement uses TRBV6-5 and TRBJ1-2; 8 bases agree with TRBD1. With V trimmed by 0 bases and J by 8 bases, 5 bases remained unmatched. This CDR3 comprises 14 residues. From germline, CDR1 is MNHEY and CDR2 SVGAGI. The CDR3 spells CASSYSGRGLGYTF. The CDR3 DNA follows: TGTGCCAGCAGTTACTCTGGCAGGGGGCTCGGCTACACCTTC.

The CDR3: CASSETYYGYTF. DNA for the CDR3: TGCGCCAGCAGTGAAACATACTATGGCTACACCTTC. V is TRBV5-1 and J is TRBJ1-2; D is unclear. This CDR3 is built from 12 residues. Germline V CDR1 and CDR2: SGHRS, YFSETQ. The V and J ends lost 5 bases and 3 bases respectively, with 8 bases between them.

This chain uses TRBV21-1 with TRBJ1-2; the table's D call TRBD1 went unverified against the DNA. TRBV21-1 is a pseudogene locus. The CDR3 totals 12 residues. CDR3 bases: TGTGCCAGCAGCAAGACAAACTATGGCTACACCTTC. Protein product: CASSKTNYGYTF.

V and J are TRBV18 and TRBJ2-1; D perhaps matches TRBD1 (5 bases). V was trimmed by 3 bases and J by 12 bases, leaving 9 bases between them. This CDR3 is built from 11 residues. From germline, CDR1 is KGHSH and CDR2 LQKENI. For the CDR3, the DNA is TGTGCCAGCTCACCTAACAGGTTGCAGTTCTTC. It yields the protein CASSPNRLQFF.

CDR3 sequence reads: CASSLLAGDIHEQFF. The DNA of the CDR3 is TGTGCCAGCAGCTTACTAGCGGGAGATATCCATGAGCAGTTCTTC. The V and J genes are TRBV7-9 and TRBJ2-1, with TRBD2 matching 10 bases. The CDR3 sequence is 15 residues long. Looked up from germline, CDR1 is SEHNR and CDR2 is FQNEAQ (reference sequence). Trimming took 2 bases from V and 8 from J; bases not matched to a gene: 6. Full variable domain (rest looked up from reference TRBV7-9 and TRBJ2-1): DTGVSQNPRHKITKRGQNVTFRCDPISEHNRLYWYRQTLGQGPEFLTYFQNEAQLEKSRLLSDRFSAERPKGSFSTLEIQRTEQGDSAMYLCASSLLAGDIHEQFFGPGTRLTVL.

The chain couples TRBV6-1 to TRBJ2-5, with D tentatively TRBD1 (6 bases). The CDR3 has 15 amino acids. With 6 bases removed from V and 4 bases from J, the gap between germline ends came to 18 bases. Germline loops: CDR1 MNHNS, CDR2 SASEGT. The CDR3 nucleotides are TGTGCCAGCAGGTTCCTGGCAGGGGCTGGAGAGACCCAGTACTTC. It codes for CASRFLAGAGETQYF.